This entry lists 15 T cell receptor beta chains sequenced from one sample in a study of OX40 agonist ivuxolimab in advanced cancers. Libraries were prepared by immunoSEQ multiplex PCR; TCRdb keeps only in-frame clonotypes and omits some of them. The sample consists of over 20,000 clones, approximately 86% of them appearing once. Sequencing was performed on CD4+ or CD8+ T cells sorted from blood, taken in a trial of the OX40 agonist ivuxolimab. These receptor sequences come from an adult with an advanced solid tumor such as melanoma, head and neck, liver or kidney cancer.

The CDR3 region is CASTGTDDSYEQYF. The CDR3 DNA is TGTGCCAGCACCGGGACAGATGATTCCTACGAGCAGTACTTC. The V call is TRBV5-8, the J call TRBJ2-7; 7 positions match TRBD1. The CDR3 is 14 amino acids. Germline-derived CDR1 and CDR2 are SGHTS and YDEGEE. The ends lost 6 bases at V and 1 base at J; junction bases unmatched: 7.

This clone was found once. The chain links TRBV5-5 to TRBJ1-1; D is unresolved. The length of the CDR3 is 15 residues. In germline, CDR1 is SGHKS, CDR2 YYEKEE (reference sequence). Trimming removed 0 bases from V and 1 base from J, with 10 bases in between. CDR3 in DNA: TGTGCCAGCAGCTTGGCCCCCCGGTGGAACACTGAAGCTTTCTTT. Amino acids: CASSLAPRWNTEAFF.

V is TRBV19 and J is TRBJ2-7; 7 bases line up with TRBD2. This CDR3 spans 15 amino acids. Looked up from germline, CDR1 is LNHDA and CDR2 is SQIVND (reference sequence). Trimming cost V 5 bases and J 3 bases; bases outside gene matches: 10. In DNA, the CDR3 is TGTGCCAGTAGTCTCATGAGCGGGGATTACTACGAGCAGTACTTC. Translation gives CASSLMSGDYYEQYF.

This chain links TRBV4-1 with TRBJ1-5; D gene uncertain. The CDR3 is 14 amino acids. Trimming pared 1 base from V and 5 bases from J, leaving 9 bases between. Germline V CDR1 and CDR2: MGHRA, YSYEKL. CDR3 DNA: TGCGCCAGCAGCCAAGTTCACACCTATCAGCCCCAGCATTTT. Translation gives CASSQVHTYQPQHF.

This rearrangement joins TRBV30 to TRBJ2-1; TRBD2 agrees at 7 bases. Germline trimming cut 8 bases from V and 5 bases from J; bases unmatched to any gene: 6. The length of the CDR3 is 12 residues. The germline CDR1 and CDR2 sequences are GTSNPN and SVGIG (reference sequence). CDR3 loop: CAREEMNNEQFF. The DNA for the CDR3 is TGTGCCCGGGAGGAAATGAACAATGAGCAGTTCTTC.

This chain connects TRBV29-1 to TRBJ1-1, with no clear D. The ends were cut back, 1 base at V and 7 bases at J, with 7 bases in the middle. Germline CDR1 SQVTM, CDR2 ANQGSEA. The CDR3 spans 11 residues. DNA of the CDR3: TGCAGCGTTGAAGTCGGGTATGAAGCTTTCTTT. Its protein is CSVEVGYEAFF. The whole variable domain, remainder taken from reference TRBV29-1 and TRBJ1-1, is SAVISQKPSRDICQRGTSLTIQCQVDSQVTMMFWYRQQPGQSLTLIATANQGSEATYESGFVIDKFPISRPNLTFSTLTVSNMSPEDSSIYLCSVEVGYEAFFGQGTRLTVV.

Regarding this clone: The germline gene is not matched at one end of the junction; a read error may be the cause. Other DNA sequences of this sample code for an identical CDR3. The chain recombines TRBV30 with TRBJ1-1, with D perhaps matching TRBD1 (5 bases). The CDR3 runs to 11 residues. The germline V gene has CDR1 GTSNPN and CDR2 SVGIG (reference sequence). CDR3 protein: CAVGVRAEAFF. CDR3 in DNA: TGTGCCGTGGGGGTGCGAGCTGAAGCTTTTTTT.

DNA for the CDR3: TGCAGCGCTCGTGGACTAGCGGGAGGCTCCTACAATGAGCAGTTCTTC. Translated, it gives CSARGLAGGSYNEQFF. The chain links TRBV29-1 to TRBJ2-1; 14 positions match TRBD2. Germline V gives CDR1 SQVTM, CDR2 ANQGSEA. V dropped 7 bases and J dropped 0; count of bases not matched to a gene: 5. CDR3 length equals 16 residues.

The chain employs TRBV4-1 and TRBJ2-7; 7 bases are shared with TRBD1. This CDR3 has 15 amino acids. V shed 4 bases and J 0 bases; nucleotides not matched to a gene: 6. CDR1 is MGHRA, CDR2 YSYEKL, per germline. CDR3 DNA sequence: TGCGCCAGCAGCCTGGCAAGGGGGCTCTCCTACGAGCAGTACTTC. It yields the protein CASSLARGLSYEQYF.

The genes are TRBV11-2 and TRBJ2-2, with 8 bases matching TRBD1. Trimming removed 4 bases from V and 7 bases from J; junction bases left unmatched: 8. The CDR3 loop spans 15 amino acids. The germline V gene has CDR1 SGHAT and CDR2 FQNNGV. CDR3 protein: CASSSPQGAGGELFF. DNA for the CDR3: TGTGCCAGCAGCTCGCCCCAGGGGGCAGGCGGGGAGCTGTTTTTT.

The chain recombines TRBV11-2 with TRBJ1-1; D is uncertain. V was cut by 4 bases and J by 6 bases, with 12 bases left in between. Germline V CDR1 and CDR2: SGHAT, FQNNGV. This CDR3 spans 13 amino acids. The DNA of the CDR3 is TGTGCCAGCAGCTCCTCACTTGGTTCTGAAGCTTTCTTT. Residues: CASSSSLGSEAFF.

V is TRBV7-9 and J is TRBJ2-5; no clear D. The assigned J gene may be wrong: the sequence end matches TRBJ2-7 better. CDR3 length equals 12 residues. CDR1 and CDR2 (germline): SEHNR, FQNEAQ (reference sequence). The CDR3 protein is CASSQNRDEQYF. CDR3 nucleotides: TGTGCCAGCAGCCAAAATCGCGACGAGCAGTACTTC.

The DNA for the CDR3 is TGTGCCAGCAGCTTAGGAAGAGGAGCTTTCTTT. It translates to CASSLGRGAFF. The genes are TRBV7-9 and TRBJ1-1; D is unresolved. Trimming removed 1 base from V and 10 bases from J, with 7 bases in between. There are 11 residues in the CDR3. Germline V gene sequence: CDR1 SEHNR, CDR2 FQNEAQ (reference sequence).

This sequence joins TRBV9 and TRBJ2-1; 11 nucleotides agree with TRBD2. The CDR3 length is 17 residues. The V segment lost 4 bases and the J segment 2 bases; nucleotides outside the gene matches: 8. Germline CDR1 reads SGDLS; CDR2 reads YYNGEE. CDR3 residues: CASSPKTSGKTYNEQFF. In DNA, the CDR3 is TGTGCCAGCAGCCCCAAGACTAGCGGGAAAACCTACAATGAGCAGTTCTTC. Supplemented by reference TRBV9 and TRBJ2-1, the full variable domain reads DSGVTQTPKHLITATGQRVTLRCSPRSGDLSVYWYQQSLDQGLQFLIQYYNGEERAKGNILERFSAQQFPDLHSELNLSSLELGDSALYFCASSPKTSGKTYNEQFFGPGTRLTVL.

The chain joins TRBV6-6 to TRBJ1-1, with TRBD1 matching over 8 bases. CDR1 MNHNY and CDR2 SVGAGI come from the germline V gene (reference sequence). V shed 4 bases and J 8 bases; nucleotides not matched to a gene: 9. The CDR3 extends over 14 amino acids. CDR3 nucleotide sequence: TGTGCCAGCAGTTCCCGGACAGGGTTTGTGGAAGCTTTCTTT. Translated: CASSSRTGFVEAFF.